The source of this TCR beta chain is a study of early stage breast cancer tumors. The method was immunoSEQ multiplex PCR; TCRdb's version includes in-frame clones alone and lacks a portion of them. This sample carries under 45,000 clones, approximately 72% of them seen once, and the ten largest clones take about 7.2%. The TCR comes from a person in their fifties with breast cancer. Sequenced input: blood.

This CDR3 is CASSWDGSSYEQYF. CDR3 DNA sequence: TGTGCCAGCAGCTGGGACGGGAGCTCCTACGAGCAGTACTTC. The V gene is TRBV7-9, the J gene TRBJ2-7; the D gene is possibly TRBD2 (6 bases). The V gene lost 4 bases and the J gene lost 0 bases, with 10 bases spanning the gap. This CDR3 spans 14 amino acids. Germline V gene sequence: CDR1 SEHNR, CDR2 FQNEAQ (reference sequence).